These 28 T cell receptor beta chains were all obtained from the same sample, sequenced in a study of blood T cells in healthy people across ages. Then a second PCR, running about 6 to 11 cycles, was carried out with a sample-barcoded 5' primer and a J-beta primer mix. MiXCR, applied by TCRdb to the 5' RACE reads, yields one record per CDR3 protein. The sample lists 1.5 million to 2 million distinct CDR3 sequences, 28% occurring once. The sequenced material came from blood. The receptors come from a woman in her 30s in good health.

The chain combines TRBV3-1 with TRBJ2-5; no clear D. The CDR3 has 11 residues. Germline CDR1 and CDR2: LGHDT and YNNKEL (reference sequence). With 3 bases removed from V and 11 bases from J, the gap between germline ends came to 10 bases. CDR3: CASSHREEQYF. The CDR3 region has the DNA TGTGCCAGCAGCCACCGAGAGGAGCAGTACTTC.

The chain joins TRBV9 to TRBJ1-6; D perhaps matches TRBD1 (6 bases). CDR1 SGDLS and CDR2 YYNGEE come from the germline V gene. V was pared by 0 bases and J by 6 bases, with 16 bases between. The CDR3 covers 17 residues. CDR3 nucleotide sequence: TGTGCCAGCAGCGTAGATATGATTTTGGACAGTAATTCACCCCTCCACTTT. Protein: CASSVDMILDSNSPLHF.

This clonotype has more than one count but fewer than ten. J is TRBJ1-2 and V is TRBV7-2; no definite D call. Trimming removed 5 bases from V and 3 bases from J, with 16 bases in between. Germline V gene lookup returns CDR1 SGHTA and CDR2 FQGNSA. The CDR3 runs 15 residues. The chain's CDR3 is CASSPERRGDYGYTF. CDR3 sequence (DNA): TGTGCCAGCAGCCCAGAAAGGCGGGGTGACTATGGCTACACCTTC.

About this clonotype itself: An end of the junction does not agree with germline; a read error may underlie this. This chain connects TRBV5-4 to TRBJ2-7; D is ambiguous. Germline-derived CDR1 and CDR2 are SGHNT and YYREEE (reference sequence). This CDR3 is 14 amino acids long. CDR3 nucleotides: TGTGCCGGCAGCTTGGGCACCAGCTCCTACGAGCAGTACTTC. Translation gives CAGSLGTSSYEQYF.

The chain employs TRBV7-2 and TRBJ2-7; TRBD2 aligns across 16 bases. Germline V gives CDR1 SGHTA, CDR2 FQGNSA. After removal of 8 bases from V and 5 bases from J, the junction contained 15 bases not matched to a gene. The length of the CDR3 is 18 residues. The CDR3 loop reads CASGGTGTSGRASHEQYF. The CDR3 DNA is TGTGCCAGCGGGGGGACCGGGACTAGCGGGAGGGCCTCTCACGAGCAGTACTTC. Filled out from reference TRBV7-2 and TRBJ2-7, the complete variable domain reads GAGVSQSPSNKVTEKGKDVELRCDPISGHTALYWYRQSLGQGLEFLIYFQGNSAPDKSGLPSDRFSAERTGGSVSTLTIQRTQQEDSAVYLCASGGTGTSGRASHEQYFGPGTRLTVT.

This clonotype has a count of ten or more. This chain links TRBV5-1 with TRBJ2-7; TRBD1 might be the D (6 bases). The CDR3 has 13 residues. V was shortened by 8 bases and J by 3 bases, with 15 bases between the two germline ends. Germline V gene data show CDR1 as SGHRS and CDR2 as YFSETQ. The DNA of the CDR3 is TGCGCCAGTTACAGGGAAATCGGCTACGAGCAGTACTTC. As protein: CASYREIGYEQYF.

This chain links TRBV7-2 with TRBJ1-2; weak D call: TRBD1 (5 bases). There are 16 residues in the CDR3. V lost 5 bases to trimming and J lost 4 bases, with 20 bases between them. Looked up from germline, CDR1 is SGHTA and CDR2 is FQGNSA. The CDR3 reads CASSPPLGEGSYGYTF. The DNA for the CDR3 is TGTGCCAGCAGCCCTCCTCTGGGCGAGGGGAGCTATGGCTACACCTTC.

This clonotype was observed a single time. The chain carries TRBV28 and TRBJ2-1, with TRBD2 matching over 7 bases. Unmatched junction bases numbered 15, after V lost 6 bases and J lost 7 bases. CDR1 is MDHEN and CDR2 is SYDVKM in the germline V gene. The CDR3 contains 16 residues. The CDR3 coding sequence is TGTGCCAGCAGCCTTGGGTTTGGGAGGGCGCAGAATGAGCAGTTCTTC. Encoded protein: CASSLGFGRAQNEQFF.

About this clonotype: A much larger clonotype is one base distant, so this may be a read error. V usage is TRBV20-1 and J usage is TRBJ1-4; unclear D gene. Germline V lookup: CDR1 DFQATT, CDR2 SNEGSKA (reference sequence). The CDR3 contains 13 residues. CDR3 sequence (DNA): TGCAGTGCTAGAGGGGATCCTAATGAAAAACGGTTTTTT. Encoded protein: CSARGDPNEKRFF.

The gene calls are TRBV20-1 and TRBJ1-5, with D perhaps matching TRBD1 (5 bases). V gave up 0 bases and J gave up 7 bases, with 16 bases separating them. This CDR3 is built from 15 residues. Germline V gene sequence: CDR1 DFQATT, CDR2 SNEGSKA (reference sequence). CDR3 nucleotides: TGCAGTGCTAGAGACCCCAGCAGGGAGGGACAGCCCCAGCATTTT. This sequence encodes CSARDPSREGQPQHF.

The V gene is TRBV3-1, the J gene TRBJ2-1, with D possibly matching TRBD2 (6 bases). CDR1 and CDR2 from the germline V gene are LGHDT and YNNKEL (reference sequence). V was clipped by 1 base and J by 2 bases, with 15 bases between them. There are 17 residues in the CDR3. The CDR3 DNA reads as TGTGCCAGCAGCCAAGCGGGGGACCCCGAGGCCTACAATGAGCAGTTCTTC. It is translated as CASSQAGDPEAYNEQFF.

The V and J genes are TRBV5-5 and TRBJ2-5; no clear D. From germline, CDR1 is SGHKS and CDR2 YYEKEE (reference sequence). V was shortened by 3 bases and J by 5 bases, with 11 bases between the two germline ends. This CDR3 spans 13 amino acids. DNA of the CDR3: TGTGCCAGCAGCTCGAACCCCTATGAGACCCAGTACTTC. As protein: CASSSNPYETQYF.

Comment on this clonotype: Its ends do not fully match the called genes, so a read error is possible. V usage is TRBV5-1 and J usage is TRBJ2-3, with 12 positions matching TRBD2. The CDR3 has 16 residues. Germline V lookup: CDR1 SGHRS, CDR2 YFSETQ. In DNA, the CDR3 is TGCGCCAGCAGTCGGACTAGCGGGACCCACACAGGTACGCAGTATTTT. Protein: CASSRTSGTHTGTQYF.

Many counts were recorded for this clonotype. DNA for the CDR3: TGTGCCAGCAGCCCACTAACAGGGGGCGGCTCTGGGGCCAACGTCCTGACTTTC. This sequence encodes CASSPLTGGGSGANVLTF. V usage is TRBV5-5 and J usage is TRBJ2-6; TRBD1 agrees at 9 bases. With 4 bases clipped from V and 0 bases from J, the junction kept 8 bases outside the gene matches. Germline-derived CDR1 and CDR2 are SGHKS and YYEKEE (reference sequence). The CDR3 runs to 18 residues.

The chain recombines TRBV6-1 with TRBJ2-3, with D tentatively TRBD2 (5 bases). CDR1 MNHNS and CDR2 SASEGT come from the germline V gene. CDR3 length: 16 amino acids. V dropped 1 base and J dropped 4 bases, with 15 bases sitting between them. CDR3 in DNA: TGTGCCAGCAGTGAAGGAGGAGCGGCGGGTGCAGATACGCAGTATTTT. This encodes CASSEGGAAGADTQYF.

The genes are TRBV5-1 and TRBJ2-3; 9 nucleotides agree with TRBD1. Germline CDR1 is SGHRS and CDR2 is YFSETQ. The V gene end was trimmed by 7 bases and the J gene end by 2 bases; junction bases not matched to a gene: 5. The CDR3 runs to 14 residues. The CDR3 sequence: CASSDRGFTDTQYF. The CDR3 DNA reads as TGCGCCAGCTCGGACAGGGGATTCACAGATACGCAGTATTTT.

The chain's CDR3 is CASSFPTGTESFYGYTF. The CDR3 coding sequence is TGTGCCAGCAGTTTCCCCACCGGGACAGAATCTTTCTATGGCTACACCTTC. The chain couples TRBV28 to TRBJ1-2; 7 positions agree with TRBD1. The CDR3 sequence is 17 residues long. V lost 3 bases to trimming and J lost 4 bases; unmatched junction nucleotides: 14. The germline CDR1 and CDR2 sequences are MDHEN and SYDVKM.

There are a few counts of this clonotype. The V gene is TRBV12-3 or TRBV12-4, the J gene TRBJ2-1; 11 bases are a match to TRBD2. J gave up 9 bases and V 5 bases, and 9 bases lay outside the gene matches. The CDR3 is made up of 15 amino acids. The CDR3 is CASSALTSGRAEQFF. Here the CDR3 DNA reads TGTGCCAGCAGTGCCCTTACTAGCGGGAGAGCTGAGCAGTTCTTC.

The table lists this clonotype with a few counts. The V call is TRBV27, the J call TRBJ1-3; D remains ambiguous. V lost 7 bases and J 0 bases, leaving 13 bases between the germline ends. The CDR3 sequence is 15 residues long. Looked up from germline, CDR1 is MNHEY and CDR2 is SMNVEV (reference sequence). In DNA, the CDR3 is TGTGCCAGCAAGGGAGGGCTCAGCTCTGGAAACACCATATATTTT. This codes for CASKGGLSSGNTIYF.

For this clonotype: The junction shows a germline mismatch at one end, possibly a read error. The chain joins TRBV5-1 to TRBJ2-5; D unresolved. The germline CDR1 and CDR2 sequences are SGHRS and YFSETQ. The CDR3 contains 13 residues. CDR3 in amino acids: CASSFNSQETRYF. CDR3 bases: TGCGCCAGCAGCTTCAACTCCCAAGAGACCCGGTACTTC.

In regard to this clonotype: Germline is not matched at one junction end, which may reflect a read error. This chain joins TRBV10-2 and TRBJ2-6, with D possibly TRBD1 on 5 matching bases. CDR1 and CDR2 from the germline V gene are WSHSY and SAAADI. The CDR3 loop spans 15 amino acids. The CDR3, as DNA: TGCGCCAGCAGTGAGCCGGTCTCTGGGGCCAACGTCCGGACTTTC. Encoded protein: CASSEPVSGANVRTF.

This chain connects TRBV12-3 or TRBV12-4 to TRBJ2-7; D call uncertain. This CDR3 is 14 amino acids long. Trimming took off 6 bases at V and 3 bases at J, with 15 bases between the two ends. The CDR3 DNA is TGTGCCAGCAGCCCCGGGCGAAAATTCTACGAGCAGTACTTC. Its translation is CASSPGRKFYEQYF.

The CDR3 reads CASREDRPNYGYTF. In DNA, the CDR3 is TGTGCCAGTAGAGAGGACAGACCTAACTATGGCTACACCTTC. J is TRBJ1-2 and V is TRBV19; perhaps TRBD1 as D (6 bases). V lost 6 bases and J lost 0, with 11 bases in between. This CDR3 is built from 14 residues. Germline CDR1 LNHDA, CDR2 SQIVND (reference sequence).

This clonotype was counted a few times. The J gene is TRBJ2-7, the V gene TRBV21-1; TRBD1 reflects the table's D call only, with no check against the DNA. TRBV21-1 is deemed a pseudogene. The CDR3 spans 17 residues. The CDR3 region has the DNA TGTGCCAGCAGCTCGTTGCCGGGACAGGGGGATGTCTACGAGCAGTACTTC. Its protein product is CASSSLPGQGDVYEQYF.

This clonotype was observed a few times. The chain has TRBV12-3 or TRBV12-4 and TRBJ1-1; weak D call: TRBD1 (5 bases). V was clipped by 6 bases and J by 11 bases, with 16 bases between them. The CDR3 runs to 12 residues. CDR3 sequence (DNA): TGTGCCAGCAGAGGGACGGAGGATGGGGCTTTCTTT. It yields the protein CASRGTEDGAFF.

In its sample, this clonotype was seen a few times. The rearrangement joins TRBV20-1 to TRBJ2-5; D is possibly TRBD2 (6 bases). CDR1 and CDR2 (germline): DFQATT, SNEGSKA (reference sequence). V was pared by 6 bases and J by 5 bases, with 16 bases between. The CDR3 spans 13 residues. Here the CDR3 reads CSATTAGLETQYF. CDR3 coding DNA: TGCAGTGCCACAACAGCGGGCCTTGAGACCCAGTACTTC.

The V gene is TRBV12-3 or TRBV12-4, the J gene TRBJ1-5; D is unclear. The CDR3 runs to 16 residues. The V end lost 0 bases, the J end lost 3 bases, and 12 bases lay between the germline ends. CDR3 bases: TGTGCCAGCAGTTTAGCGTCTGGGGTTTTCAATCAGCCCCAGCATTTT. It specifies CASSLASGVFNQPQHF.

The CDR3 spells CASSLPRPNSNQPQHF. CDR3 DNA sequence: TGTGCCAGCAGTTTACCTCGACCGAATAGCAATCAGCCCCAGCATTTT. The chain links TRBV28 to TRBJ1-5; D not resolved. CDR1 and CDR2 from the germline V gene are MDHEN and SYDVKM. With 2 bases removed from V and 0 bases from J, the gap between germline ends came to 11 bases. The CDR3 has 16 residues.